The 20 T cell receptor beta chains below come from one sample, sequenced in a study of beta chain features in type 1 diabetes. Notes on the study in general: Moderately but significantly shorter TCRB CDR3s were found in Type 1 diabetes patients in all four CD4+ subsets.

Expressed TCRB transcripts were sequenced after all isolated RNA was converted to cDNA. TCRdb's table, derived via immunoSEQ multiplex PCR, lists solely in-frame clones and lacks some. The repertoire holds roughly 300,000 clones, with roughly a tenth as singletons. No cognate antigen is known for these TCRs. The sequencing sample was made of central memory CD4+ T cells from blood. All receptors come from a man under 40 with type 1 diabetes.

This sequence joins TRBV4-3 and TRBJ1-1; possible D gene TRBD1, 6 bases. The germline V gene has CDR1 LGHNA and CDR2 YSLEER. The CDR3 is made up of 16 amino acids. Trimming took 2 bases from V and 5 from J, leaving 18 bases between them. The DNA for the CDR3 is TGCGCCAGCAGCCAACTGGGGGGCCACCGAGGAACTGAAGCTTTCTTT. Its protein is CASSQLGGHRGTEAFF.

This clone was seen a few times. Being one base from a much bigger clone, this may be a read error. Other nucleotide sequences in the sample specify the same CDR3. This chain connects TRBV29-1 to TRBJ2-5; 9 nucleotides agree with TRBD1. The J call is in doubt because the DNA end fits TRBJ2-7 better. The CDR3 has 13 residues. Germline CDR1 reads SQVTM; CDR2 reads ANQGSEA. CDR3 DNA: TGCAGCGCAGGACAGGGGCCCTCCTACGAGCAGTACTTC. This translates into CSAGQGPSYEQYF.

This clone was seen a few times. CDR3 in amino acids: CASSHYGGSQGNNQPQHF. CDR3 nucleotide sequence: TGCGCCAGCAGTCATTATGGGGGTTCTCAGGGCAACAATCAGCCCCAGCATTTT. The chain uses TRBV23-1 and TRBJ1-5; the D gene is possibly TRBD1 (5 bases). TRBV23-1 is designated an ORF whose function remains uncertain. This CDR3 has 18 amino acids. V was shortened by 3 bases and J by 3 bases, with 21 bases between the two germline ends.

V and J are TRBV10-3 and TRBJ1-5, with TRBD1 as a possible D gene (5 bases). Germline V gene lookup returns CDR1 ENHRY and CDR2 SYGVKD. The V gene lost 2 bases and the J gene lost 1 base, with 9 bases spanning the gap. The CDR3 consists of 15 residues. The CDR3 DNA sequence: TGTGCCATCAGTGAGAGTCAGGGAAGCAATCAGCCCCAGCATTTT. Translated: CAISESQGSNQPQHF.

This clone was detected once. CDR3 sequence (DNA): TGTGCCAGCAGTGAAGTGGATCTACAGAGGACTGAAGCTTTCTTT. Its translation is CASSEVDLQRTEAFF. The chain combines TRBV6-1 with TRBJ1-1; D remains unclear. This CDR3 is built from 15 residues. Per germline, CDR1 MNHNS and CDR2 SASEGT. V gave up 1 base and J gave up 5 bases, with 14 bases separating them.

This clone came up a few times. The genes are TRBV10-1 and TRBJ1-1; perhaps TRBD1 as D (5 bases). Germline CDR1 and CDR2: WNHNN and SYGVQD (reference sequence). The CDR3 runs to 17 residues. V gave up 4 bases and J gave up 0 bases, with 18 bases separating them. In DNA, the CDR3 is TGCGCCAGCAGTGGGGGGAGGCAGACTTCCCTGAACACTGAAGCTTTCTTT. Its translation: CASSGGRQTSLNTEAFF.

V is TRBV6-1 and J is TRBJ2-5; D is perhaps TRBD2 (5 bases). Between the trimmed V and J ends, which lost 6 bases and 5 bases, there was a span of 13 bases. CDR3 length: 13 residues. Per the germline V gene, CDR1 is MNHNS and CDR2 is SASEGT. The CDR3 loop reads CASRSGGLETQYF. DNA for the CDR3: TGTGCCAGCAGATCCGGAGGTTTGGAGACCCAGTACTTC.

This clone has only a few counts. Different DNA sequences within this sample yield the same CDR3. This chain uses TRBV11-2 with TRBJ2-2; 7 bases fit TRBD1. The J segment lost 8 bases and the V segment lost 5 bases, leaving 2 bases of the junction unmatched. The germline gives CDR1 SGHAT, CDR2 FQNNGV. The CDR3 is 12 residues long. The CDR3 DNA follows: TGTGCCAGCAGCCCGGACAGGGGGGAGCTGTTTTTT. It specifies CASSPDRGELFF.

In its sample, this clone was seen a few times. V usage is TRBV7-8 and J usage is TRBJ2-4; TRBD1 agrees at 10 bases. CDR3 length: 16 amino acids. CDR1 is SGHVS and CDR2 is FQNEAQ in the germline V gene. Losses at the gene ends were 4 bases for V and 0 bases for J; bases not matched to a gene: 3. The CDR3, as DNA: TGTGCCAGCAGCTCGACAGGGGGCGTAGCCAAAAACATTCAGTACTTC. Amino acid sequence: CASSSTGGVAKNIQYF.

The CDR3 protein is CASSFTGVQDSPLHF. CDR3 coding DNA: TGCGCCAGCAGCTTTACAGGGGTTCAGGATTCACCCCTCCACTTT. The rearrangement joins TRBV5-1 to TRBJ1-6; 7 positions agree with TRBD1. Germline V CDR1 and CDR2: SGHRS, YFSETQ. V shed 2 bases, J shed 8 bases, and the junction held 7 bases outside the gene matches. CDR3 length: 15 residues. Full variable domain (missing parts from reference TRBV5-1 and TRBJ1-6): KAGVTQTPRYLIKTRGQQVTLSCSPISGHRSVSWYQQTPGQGLQFLFEYFSETQRNKGNFPGRFSGRQFSNSRSEMNVSTLELGDSALYLCASSFTGVQDSPLHFGNGTRLTVT.

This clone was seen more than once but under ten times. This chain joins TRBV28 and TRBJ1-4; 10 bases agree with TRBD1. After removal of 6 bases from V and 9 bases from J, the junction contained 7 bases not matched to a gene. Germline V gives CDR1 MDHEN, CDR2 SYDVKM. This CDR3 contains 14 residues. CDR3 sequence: CASRNPGQGQKLFF. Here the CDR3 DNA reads TGTGCCAGCAGAAATCCGGGACAGGGGCAAAAACTGTTTTTT.

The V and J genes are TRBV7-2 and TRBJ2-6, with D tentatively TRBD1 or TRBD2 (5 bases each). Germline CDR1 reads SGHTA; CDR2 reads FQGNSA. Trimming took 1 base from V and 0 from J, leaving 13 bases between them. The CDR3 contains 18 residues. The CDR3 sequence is CASSLVSGTSSGANVLTF. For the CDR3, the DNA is TGTGCCAGCAGCTTAGTTTCAGGGACCTCCTCTGGGGCCAACGTCCTGACTTTC.

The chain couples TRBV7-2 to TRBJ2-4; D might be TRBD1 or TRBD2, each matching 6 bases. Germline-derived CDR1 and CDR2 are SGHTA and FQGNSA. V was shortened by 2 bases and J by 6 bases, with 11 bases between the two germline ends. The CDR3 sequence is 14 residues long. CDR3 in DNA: TGTGCCAGCAGCTTAAATGGGGGGCCAAACATTCAGTACTTC. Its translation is CASSLNGGPNIQYF. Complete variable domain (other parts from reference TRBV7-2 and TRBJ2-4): GAGVSQSPSNKVTEKGKDVELRCDPISGHTALYWYRQSLGQGLEFLIYFQGNSAPDKSGLPSDRFSAERTGGSVSTLTIQRTQQEDSAVYLCASSLNGGPNIQYFGAGTRLSVL.

In nucleotides, the CDR3 is TGTGCCAGCGGTTTTCCGGGGGACCCCGACGAGCAGTACTTC. As protein: CASGFPGDPDEQYF. This chain connects TRBV7-2 to TRBJ2-7; maybe TRBD2 (6 bases). Germline values: CDR1 SGHTA, CDR2 FQGNSA. This CDR3 comprises 14 residues. The V end lost 8 bases, the J end lost 5 bases, and 19 bases lay between the germline ends.

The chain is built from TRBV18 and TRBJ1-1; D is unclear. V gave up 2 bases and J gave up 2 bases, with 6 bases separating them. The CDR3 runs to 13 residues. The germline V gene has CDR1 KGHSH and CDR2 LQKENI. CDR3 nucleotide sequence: TGTGCCAGCTCACCAGGGATAAACACTGAAGCTTTCTTT. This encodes CASSPGINTEAFF.

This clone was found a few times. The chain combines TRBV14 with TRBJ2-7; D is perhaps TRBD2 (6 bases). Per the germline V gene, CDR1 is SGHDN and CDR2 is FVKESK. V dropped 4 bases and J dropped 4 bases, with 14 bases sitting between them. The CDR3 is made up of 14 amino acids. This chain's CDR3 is CASSRSGVWYEQYF. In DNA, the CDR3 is TGTGCCAGCAGCCGCTCGGGGGTTTGGTACGAGCAGTACTTC.

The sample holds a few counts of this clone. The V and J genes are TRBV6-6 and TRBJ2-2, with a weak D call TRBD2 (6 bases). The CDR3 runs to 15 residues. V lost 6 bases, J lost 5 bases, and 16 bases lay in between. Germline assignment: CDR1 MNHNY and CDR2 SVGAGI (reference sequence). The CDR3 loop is CASRGNQEGTGELFF. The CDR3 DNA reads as TGTGCCAGCAGGGGAAACCAGGAGGGGACCGGGGAGCTGTTTTTT.

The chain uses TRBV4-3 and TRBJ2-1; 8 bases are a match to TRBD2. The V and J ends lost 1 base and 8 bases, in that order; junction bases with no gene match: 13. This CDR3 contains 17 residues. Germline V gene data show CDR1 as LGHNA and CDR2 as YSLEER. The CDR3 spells CASSQGNGGANGDEQFF. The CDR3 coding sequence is TGCGCCAGCAGCCAAGGTAACGGGGGGGCCAATGGCGATGAGCAGTTCTTC.

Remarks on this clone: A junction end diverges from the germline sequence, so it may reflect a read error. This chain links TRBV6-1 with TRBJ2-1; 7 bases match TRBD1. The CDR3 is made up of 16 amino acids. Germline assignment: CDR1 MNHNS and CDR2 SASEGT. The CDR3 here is CAISDTGTAKSNEQFF. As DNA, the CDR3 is TGTGCCATCAGTGACACCGGGACAGCAAAAAGCAATGAGCAGTTCTTC.

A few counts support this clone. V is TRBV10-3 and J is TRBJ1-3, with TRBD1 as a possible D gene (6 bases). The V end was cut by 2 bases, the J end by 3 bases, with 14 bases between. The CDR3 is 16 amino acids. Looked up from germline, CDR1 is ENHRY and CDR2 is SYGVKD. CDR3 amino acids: CAISEIRGAGGNTIYF. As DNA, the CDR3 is TGTGCCATCAGTGAGATCCGGGGGGCCGGTGGAAACACCATATATTTT.